This TCR beta chain came from a study of radiation and T cells in renal cell carcinoma. Study background: Nephrectomy followed 15 Gy stereotactic body radiation by 4 weeks. General study points: In blood, top tumor clones expanded by 2 weeks, shrinking by 4. Without pretreatment biopsies, baseline tumor clonotype presence was undetermined.

Documented time point: baseline pretreatment blood. This sample's treatment: 15 Gy SBRT to primary tumor, nephrectomy 4 weeks later. This renal cell carcinoma was of the clear cell type. Turning to this clone: Its specificity is not known.

The protocol was immunoSEQ multiplex PCR, while the TCRdb copy is restricted to in-frame clones and leaves out a portion. The repertoire holds tens of thousands of clones, with approximately 80% as singletons. This CDR3 spans 16 amino acids. Trimming stripped 4 bases from V and 0 bases from J, with 16 bases between. Per germline, CDR1 SGDLS and CDR2 YYNGEE. This TCR was recovered from a man in his 60s with renal cell carcinoma. The specimen comprised blood, sampled from a patient whose treatment included radiotherapy and nephrectomy. This chain uses TRBV9 with TRBJ2-5; a possible D gene is TRBD1 (6 bases). The CDR3 DNA reads TGTGCCAGCAGCCCCGGACAGTTAAGCTACCAAGAGACCCAGTACTTC. It encodes CASSPGQLSYQETQYF.